These 16 T cell receptor beta chains were sequenced from one sample in a study of beta chain features in type 1 diabetes. Study results and limitations: Among patients with Type 1 diabetes, TCRB CDR3s were moderately but significantly shorter in every one of the four CD4+ subsets.

These receptors have no known antigen. Expressed TCRB transcripts got sequenced, as all isolated RNA was reverse transcribed. The method was immunoSEQ multiplex PCR; TCRdb's version includes in-frame clones alone and lacks a portion of them. The sample lists just under 150,000 clones; about 13% were seen once. The sequenced sample was central memory CD4+ T cells from blood. The receptors shown here come from a man in his late teens or twenties with type 1 diabetes.

This clone was seen a handful of times. The chain recombines TRBV6-5 with TRBJ2-1; no clear D. This CDR3 is 13 amino acids long. Trimming stripped 6 bases from V and 0 bases from J, with 6 bases between. Germline CDR1 MNHEY, CDR2 SVGAGI. The CDR3 DNA reads as TGTGCCAGCAGGTCAGGCTCCTACAATGAGCAGTTCTTC. This sequence encodes CASRSGSYNEQFF.

This clone has more than one count but fewer than ten. This rearrangement joins TRBV19 to TRBJ2-5; D is possibly TRBD2 (5 bases). The germline V gene has CDR1 LNHDA and CDR2 SQIVND (reference sequence). The CDR3 runs to 16 residues. Between the trimmed V and J ends, which lost 0 bases and 1 base, there was a span of 12 bases. CDR3: CASSIDGVGSQETQYF. The CDR3 DNA reads as TGTGCCAGTAGTATAGACGGTGTAGGGAGCCAAGAGACCCAGTACTTC.

The V call is TRBV28, the J call TRBJ1-4; D may be TRBD1 (5 bases). V shed 6 bases and J shed 5 bases, with 19 bases lying between them. Germline V gives CDR1 MDHEN, CDR2 SYDVKM. This CDR3 comprises 16 residues. CDR3 DNA sequence: TGTGCCAGCAGCTTCGCCGGGGGAATGTTGAATGAAAAACTGTTTTTT. Its protein product is CASSFAGGMLNEKLFF.

The chain is built from TRBV19 and TRBJ2-3; TRBD2 matches 7 bases. Trimming took 0 bases from V and 4 from J; bases not matched to a gene: 1. From germline, CDR1 is LNHDA and CDR2 SQIVND (reference sequence). This CDR3 spans 14 amino acids. The CDR3 bases are TGTGCCAGTAGTATAGAGCGGGGGTCAGATACGCAGTATTTT. This sequence encodes CASSIERGSDTQYF.

The table lists this clone with a few counts. The rearrangement links TRBV27 to TRBJ1-2; unclear D gene. The CDR3 totals 14 residues. Looked up from germline, CDR1 is MNHEY and CDR2 is SMNVEV (reference sequence). Trimming stripped 2 bases from V and 2 bases from J, with 9 bases between. CDR3 region: CASSLKGQNYGYTF. The CDR3 DNA follows: TGTGCCAGCAGTTTAAAAGGGCAGAACTATGGCTACACCTTC.

This clone came up a few times. The CDR3 nucleotides read TGTGCCAGCAGCGTTAGCGGGGGGCCCCGTAATGAGCAGTTCTTC. Protein product: CASSVSGGPRNEQFF. The rearrangement links TRBV9 to TRBJ2-1; TRBD2 agrees at 10 bases. The junction had 6 bases not matched to a gene; V was cut back by 2 bases and J by 7 bases. Germline CDR1 reads SGDLS; CDR2 reads YYNGEE. The CDR3 contains 15 residues.

This clone was picked up many times. This chain links TRBV29-1 with TRBJ2-3, with unresolved D. This CDR3 comprises 12 residues. The V and J ends lost 6 bases and 3 bases respectively, with 10 bases between them. Looked up from germline, CDR1 is SQVTM and CDR2 is ANQGSEA. The CDR3 nucleotides read TGCAGCGTCCCCCTGGGGACAGATACGCAGTATTTT. Its translation: CSVPLGTDTQYF.

There are a few counts of this clone. The genes are TRBV5-1 and TRBJ1-5, with D hard to call. CDR1 and CDR2 from the germline V gene are SGHRS and YFSETQ. V lost 2 bases to trimming and J lost 4 bases, with 7 bases between them. The length of the CDR3 is 13 residues. The CDR3, as DNA: TGCGCCAGCAGCTTATCGGTGAATCAGCCCCAGCATTTT. It yields the protein CASSLSVNQPQHF.

This clone was detected only a few times. V gene TRBV19 combines with J gene TRBJ1-2; possible D gene TRBD1, 5 bases. CDR3 length: 13 amino acids. Germline lookup yields CDR1 LNHDA and CDR2 SQIVND (reference sequence). V gave up 6 bases and J gave up 5 bases, with 13 bases separating them. In nucleotides, the CDR3 is TGTGCCAGTAGCGTGGGACTTTTATATGGCTACACCTTC. This encodes CASSVGLLYGYTF. The entire variable domain, with the rest obtained from reference TRBV19 and TRBJ1-2, is as follows: DGGITQSPKYLFRKEGQNVTLSCEQNLNHDAMYWYRQDPGQGLRLIYYSQIVNDFQKGDIAEGYSVSREKKESFPLTVTSAQKNPTAFYLCASSVGLLYGYTFGSGTRLTVV.

Regarding this clone: The same CDR3 is also encoded by other DNA sequences in this sample. J is TRBJ2-7 and V is TRBV5-1; D uncertain. Trimming cost V 0 bases and J 6 bases, with 10 bases left between them. Germline V gene lookup returns CDR1 SGHRS and CDR2 YFSETQ. CDR3 length equals 13 residues. DNA of the CDR3: TGCGCCAGCAGCTTGGTGGGTGCCCGCGAGCAGTACTTC. Translated, it gives CASSLVGAREQYF.

This clone has more than one count but fewer than ten. V and J are TRBV19 and TRBJ2-6, with 9 bases matching TRBD1. The CDR3 is made up of 15 amino acids. The J segment lost 2 bases and the V segment lost 5 bases, leaving 1 base of the junction unmatched. Germline V gene data show CDR1 as LNHDA and CDR2 as SQIVND (reference sequence). The CDR3 DNA reads TGTGCCAGTAGTGGGGACAGGGCTGGGGCCAACGTCCTGACTTTC. This encodes CASSGDRAGANVLTF.

The chain recombines TRBV9 with TRBJ2-7, with D unclear. Germline assignment: CDR1 SGDLS and CDR2 YYNGEE. This CDR3 comprises 12 residues. V gave up 4 bases and J gave up 2 bases, with 7 bases separating them. The CDR3 coding sequence is TGTGCCAGCAGCCCATCCCCCTACGAGCAGTACTTC. This encodes CASSPSPYEQYF.

This rearrangement joins TRBV9 to TRBJ1-2; no firm D call. Germline V lookup: CDR1 SGDLS, CDR2 YYNGEE. CDR3 length: 15 residues. Deletions cut 0 bases from V and 1 base from J, with 10 bases between. As DNA, the CDR3 is TGTGCCAGCAGCGTAGATTCAGGCAGTAACTATGGCTACACCTTC. Its translation: CASSVDSGSNYGYTF.

There are a few counts of this clone. The chain uses TRBV29-1 and TRBJ2-5; D is ambiguous. The CDR3 runs 12 residues. Germline V gene lookup returns CDR1 SQVTM and CDR2 ANQGSEA. V was clipped by 6 bases and J by 1 base, with 9 bases between them. DNA of the CDR3: TGCAGCGTGGCAGTTGTCCAAGAGACCCAGTACTTC. This translates into CSVAVVQETQYF.

The table lists this clone with a few counts. The CDR3 here is CAWTSTLPGQIYEQYF. Here the CDR3 DNA reads TGTGCCTGGACATCAACCCTACCGGGACAGATCTACGAGCAGTACTTC. This chain uses TRBV30 with TRBJ2-7; TRBD1 agrees at 7 bases. V lost 4 bases and J lost 3; bases outside the gene matches: 15. CDR1 is GTSNPN and CDR2 is SVGIG in the germline V gene (reference sequence). The CDR3 spans 16 residues.

The chain carries TRBV5-4 and TRBJ1-5; D not resolved. The germline gives CDR1 SGHNT, CDR2 YYREEE (reference sequence). The CDR3 consists of 14 residues. The V end lost 3 bases, the J end lost 6 bases, and 13 bases lay between the germline ends. The CDR3 nucleotides read TGTGCCAGCAGCTCAGAACGTTACGGTCAGCCCCAGCATTTT. It encodes CASSSERYGQPQHF. Full variable domain (remainder filled in from reference TRBV5-4 and TRBJ1-5): ETGVTQSPTHLIKTRGQQVTLRCSSQSGHNTVSWYQQALGQGPQFIFQYYREEENGRGNFPPRFSGLQFPNYSSELNVNALELDDSALYLCASSSERYGQPQHFGDGTRLSIL.